The T cell receptor (beta chain) under discussion was sequenced for a study of PD-L1 blockade in urothelial cancer. This clone has just one count. A spike-in of synthetic TCR analog templates was added to each PCR. The assay was immunoSEQ multiplex PCR, and TCRdb's table has in-frame clones only and misses some. Here the sample spans 55,000 to 70,000 clones, roughly 86% being singletons. This TCR was sampled from a man aged 45-60 years with urothelial cancer. Sequencing used PBMCs, obtained around atezolizumab (anti-PD-L1) treatment.

CDR3 nucleotides: TGCGCCAGCACCCGCTTACAGAGAGAGGGCAAAAACATTCAGTACTTC. Translated, it gives CASTRLQREGKNIQYF. The chain combines TRBV4-1 with TRBJ2-4; tentative D call: TRBD2 (5 bases). This CDR3 is built from 16 residues. Trimming cost V 7 bases and J 3 bases, with 19 bases left between them. CDR1 and CDR2 from the germline V gene are MGHRA and YSYEKL.